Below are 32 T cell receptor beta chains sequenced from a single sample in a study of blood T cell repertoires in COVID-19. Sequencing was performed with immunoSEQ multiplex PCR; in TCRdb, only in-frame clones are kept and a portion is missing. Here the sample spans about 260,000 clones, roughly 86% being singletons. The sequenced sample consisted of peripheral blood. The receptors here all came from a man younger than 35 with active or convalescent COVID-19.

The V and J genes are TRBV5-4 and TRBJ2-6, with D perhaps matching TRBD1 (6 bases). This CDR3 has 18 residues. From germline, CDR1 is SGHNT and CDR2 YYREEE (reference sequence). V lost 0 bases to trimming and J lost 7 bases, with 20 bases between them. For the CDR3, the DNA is TGTGCCAGCAGCTTGGGGGGGACACTCCCTCGTTACGCCAACGTCCTGACTTTC. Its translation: CASSLGGTLPRYANVLTF.

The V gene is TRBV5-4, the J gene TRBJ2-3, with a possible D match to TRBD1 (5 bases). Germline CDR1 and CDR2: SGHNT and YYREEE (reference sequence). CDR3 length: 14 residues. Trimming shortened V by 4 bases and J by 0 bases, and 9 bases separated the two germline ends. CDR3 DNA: TGTGCCAGCAGCCAACAGGACAGCACAGATACGCAGTATTTT. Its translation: CASSQQDSTDTQYF.

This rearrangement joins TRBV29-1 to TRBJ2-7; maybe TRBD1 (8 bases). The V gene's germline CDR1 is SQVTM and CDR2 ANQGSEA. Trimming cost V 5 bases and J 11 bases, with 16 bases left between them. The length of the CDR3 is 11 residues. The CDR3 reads CSVLQGAGEYF. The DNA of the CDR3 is TGCAGCGTTTTGCAGGGGGCGGGGGAGTACTTC.

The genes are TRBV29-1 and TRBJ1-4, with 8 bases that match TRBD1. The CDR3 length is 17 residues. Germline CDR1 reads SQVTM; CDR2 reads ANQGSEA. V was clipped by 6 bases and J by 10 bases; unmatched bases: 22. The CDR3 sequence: CSVSDTGGFRRGRKLFF. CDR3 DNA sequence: TGCAGCGTCTCTGATACAGGGGGTTTCCGAAGGGGTAGAAAACTGTTTTTT.

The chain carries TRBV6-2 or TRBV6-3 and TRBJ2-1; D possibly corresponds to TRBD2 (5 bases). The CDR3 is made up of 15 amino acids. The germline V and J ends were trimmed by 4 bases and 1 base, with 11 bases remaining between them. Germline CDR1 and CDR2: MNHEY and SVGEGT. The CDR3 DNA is TGTGCCAGCAGTTCTAGAGCGGTTTCCTACAATGAGCAGTTCTTC. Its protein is CASSSRAVSYNEQFF.

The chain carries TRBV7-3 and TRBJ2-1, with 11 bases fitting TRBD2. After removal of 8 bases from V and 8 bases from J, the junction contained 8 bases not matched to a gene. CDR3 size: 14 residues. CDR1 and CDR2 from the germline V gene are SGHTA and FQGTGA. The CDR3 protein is CASSLAGGTDEQFF. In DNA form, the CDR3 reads TGTGCCAGCTCCCTAGCGGGAGGTACGGATGAGCAGTTCTTC. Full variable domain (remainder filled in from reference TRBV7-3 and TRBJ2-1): GAGVSQTPSNKVTEKGKYVELRCDPISGHTALYWYRQSLGQGPEFLIYFQGTGAADDSGLPNDRFFAVRPEGSVSTLKIQRTERGDSAVYLCASSLAGGTDEQFFGPGTRLTVL.

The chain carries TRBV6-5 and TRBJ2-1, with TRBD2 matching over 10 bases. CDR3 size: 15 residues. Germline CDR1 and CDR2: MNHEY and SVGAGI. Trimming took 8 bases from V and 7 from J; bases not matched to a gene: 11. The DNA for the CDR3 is TGTGCCAGCTGGATAATAGCGGGGGGACCAAATGAGCAGTTCTTC. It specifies CASWIIAGGPNEQFF.

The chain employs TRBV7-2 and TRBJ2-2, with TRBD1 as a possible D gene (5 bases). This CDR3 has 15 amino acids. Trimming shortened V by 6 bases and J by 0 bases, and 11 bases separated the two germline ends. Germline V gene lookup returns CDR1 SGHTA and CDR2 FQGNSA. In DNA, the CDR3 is TGTGCCAGCAGTTTCGACAGAACGAACACCGGGGAGCTGTTTTTT. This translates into CASSFDRTNTGELFF. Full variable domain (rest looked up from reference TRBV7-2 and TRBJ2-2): GAGVSQSPSNKVTEKGKDVELRCDPISGHTALYWYRQSLGQGLEFLIYFQGNSAPDKSGLPSDRFSAERTGGSVSTLTIQRTQQEDSAVYLCASSFDRTNTGELFFGEGSRLTVL.

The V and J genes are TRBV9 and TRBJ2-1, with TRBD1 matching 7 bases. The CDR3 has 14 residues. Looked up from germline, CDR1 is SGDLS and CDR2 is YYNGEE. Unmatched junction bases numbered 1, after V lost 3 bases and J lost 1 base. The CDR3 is CASSATGSYNEQFF. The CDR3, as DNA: TGTGCCAGCAGCGCGACAGGGTCCTACAATGAGCAGTTCTTC.

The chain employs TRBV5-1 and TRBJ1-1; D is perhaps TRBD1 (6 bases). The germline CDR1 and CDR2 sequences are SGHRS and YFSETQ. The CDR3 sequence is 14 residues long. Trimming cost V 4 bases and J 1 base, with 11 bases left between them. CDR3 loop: CASSSRQENTEAFF. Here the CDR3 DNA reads TGCGCCAGCAGCAGTAGACAGGAGAACACTGAAGCTTTCTTT.

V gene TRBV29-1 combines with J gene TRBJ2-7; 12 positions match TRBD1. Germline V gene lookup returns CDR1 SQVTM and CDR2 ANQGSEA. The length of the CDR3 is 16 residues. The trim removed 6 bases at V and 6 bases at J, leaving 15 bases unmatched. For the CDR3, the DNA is TGCAGCGTAACTACCGGGACAGGGGGCCGTCTGGGCGAGCAGTACTTC. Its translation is CSVTTGTGGRLGEQYF.

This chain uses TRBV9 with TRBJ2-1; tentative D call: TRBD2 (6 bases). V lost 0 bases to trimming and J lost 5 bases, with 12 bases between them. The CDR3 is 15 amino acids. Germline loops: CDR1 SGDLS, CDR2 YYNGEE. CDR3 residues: CASSVGGAAHNEQFF. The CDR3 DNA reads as TGTGCCAGCAGCGTAGGCGGGGCAGCCCACAATGAGCAGTTCTTC. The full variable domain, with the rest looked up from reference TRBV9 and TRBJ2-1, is DSGVTQTPKHLITATGQRVTLRCSPRSGDLSVYWYQQSLDQGLQFLIQYYNGEERAKGNILERFSAQQFPDLHSELNLSSLELGDSALYFCASSVGGAAHNEQFFGPGTRLTVL.

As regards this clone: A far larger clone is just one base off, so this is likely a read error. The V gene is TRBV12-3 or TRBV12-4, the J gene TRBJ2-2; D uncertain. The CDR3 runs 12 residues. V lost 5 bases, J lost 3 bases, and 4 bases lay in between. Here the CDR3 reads CASSPYTGELFF. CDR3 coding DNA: TGTGCCAGCAGTCCTTACACCGGGGAGCTGTTTTTT.

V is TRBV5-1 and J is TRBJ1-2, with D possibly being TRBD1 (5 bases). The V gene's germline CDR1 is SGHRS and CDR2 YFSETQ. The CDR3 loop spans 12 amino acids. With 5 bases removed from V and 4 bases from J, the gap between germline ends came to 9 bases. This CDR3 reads CASRIGAYGYTF. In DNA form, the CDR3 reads TGCGCCAGCAGAATAGGGGCCTATGGCTACACCTTC.

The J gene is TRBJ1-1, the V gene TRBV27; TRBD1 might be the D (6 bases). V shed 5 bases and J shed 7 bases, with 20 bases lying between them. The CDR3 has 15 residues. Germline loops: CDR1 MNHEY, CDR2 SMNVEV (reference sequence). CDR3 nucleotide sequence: TGTGCCAGCAGTCCTGGGGGGGGCGCGTACGGTGAAGCTTTCTTT. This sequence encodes CASSPGGGAYGEAFF.

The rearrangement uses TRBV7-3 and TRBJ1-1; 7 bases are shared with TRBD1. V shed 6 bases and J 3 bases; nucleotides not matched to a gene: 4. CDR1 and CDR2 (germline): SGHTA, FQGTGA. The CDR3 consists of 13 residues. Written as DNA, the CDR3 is TGTGCCAGCAGAGGAGACAGGGACACTGAAGCTTTCTTT. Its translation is CASRGDRDTEAFF. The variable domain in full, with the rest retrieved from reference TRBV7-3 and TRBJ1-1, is GAGVSQTPSNKVTEKGKYVELRCDPISGHTALYWYRQSLGQGPEFLIYFQGTGAADDSGLPNDRFFAVRPEGSVSTLKIQRTERGDSAVYLCASRGDRDTEAFFGQGTRLTVV.

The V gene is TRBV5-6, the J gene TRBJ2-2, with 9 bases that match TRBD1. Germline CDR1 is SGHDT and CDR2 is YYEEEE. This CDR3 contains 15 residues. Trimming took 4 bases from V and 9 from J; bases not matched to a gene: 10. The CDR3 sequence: CASSAGTGTSWELFF. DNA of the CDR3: TGTGCCAGCAGCGCCGGGACAGGGACATCCTGGGAGCTGTTTTTT.

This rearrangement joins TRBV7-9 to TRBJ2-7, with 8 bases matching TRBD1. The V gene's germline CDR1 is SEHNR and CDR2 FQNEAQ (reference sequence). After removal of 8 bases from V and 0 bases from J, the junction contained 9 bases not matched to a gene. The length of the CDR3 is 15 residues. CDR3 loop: CASGTTGAASYEQYF. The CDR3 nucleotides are TGTGCCAGCGGAACGACAGGGGCGGCCTCCTACGAGCAGTACTTC.

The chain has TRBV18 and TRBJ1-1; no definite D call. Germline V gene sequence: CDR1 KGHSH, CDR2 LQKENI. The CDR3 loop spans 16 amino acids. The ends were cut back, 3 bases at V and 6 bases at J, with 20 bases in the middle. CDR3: CASSPRVDRSSAEAFF. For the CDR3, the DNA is TGTGCCAGCTCACCCCGGGTCGACCGCTCGTCCGCTGAAGCTTTCTTT.

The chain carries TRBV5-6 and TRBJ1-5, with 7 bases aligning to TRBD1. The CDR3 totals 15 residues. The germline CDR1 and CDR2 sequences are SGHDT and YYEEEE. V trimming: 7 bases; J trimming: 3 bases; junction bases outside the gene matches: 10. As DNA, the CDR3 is TGTGCCAGCCAAATACAGGGGAGAACCAATCAGCCCCAGCATTTT. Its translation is CASQIQGRTNQPQHF.

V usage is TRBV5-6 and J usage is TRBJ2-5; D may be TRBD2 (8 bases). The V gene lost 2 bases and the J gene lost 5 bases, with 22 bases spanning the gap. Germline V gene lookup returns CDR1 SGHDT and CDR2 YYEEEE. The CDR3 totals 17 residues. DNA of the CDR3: TGTGCCAGCAGCTTCCGGACAGGAGCGGGGGCCGGGGAGACCCAGTACTTC. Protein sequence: CASSFRTGAGAGETQYF.

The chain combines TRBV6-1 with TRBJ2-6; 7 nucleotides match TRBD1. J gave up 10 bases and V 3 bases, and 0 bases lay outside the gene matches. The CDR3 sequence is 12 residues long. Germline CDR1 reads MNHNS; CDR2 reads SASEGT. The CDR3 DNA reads TGTGCCAGCAGTGAGACAGGGAACGTCCTGACTTTC. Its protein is CASSETGNVLTF.

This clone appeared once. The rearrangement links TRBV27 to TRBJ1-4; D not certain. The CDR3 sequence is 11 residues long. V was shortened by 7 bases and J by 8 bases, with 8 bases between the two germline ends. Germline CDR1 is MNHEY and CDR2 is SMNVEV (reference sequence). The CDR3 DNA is TGTGCCAGCAAATTCGGGGAAAAACTGTTTTTT. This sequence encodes CASKFGEKLFF. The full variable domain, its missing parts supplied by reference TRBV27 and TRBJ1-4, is EAQVTQNPRYLITVTGKKLTVTCSQNMNHEYMSWYRQDPGLGLRQIYYSMNVEVTDKGDVPEGYKVSRKEKRNFPLILESPSPNQTSLYFCASKFGEKLFFGSGTQLSVL.

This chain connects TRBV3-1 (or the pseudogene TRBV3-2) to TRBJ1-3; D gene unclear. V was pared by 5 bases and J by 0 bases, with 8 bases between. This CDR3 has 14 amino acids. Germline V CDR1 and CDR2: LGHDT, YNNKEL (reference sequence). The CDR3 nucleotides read TGTGCCAGCAGCTCCCGGGACTCTGGAAACACCATATATTTT. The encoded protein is CASSSRDSGNTIYF.

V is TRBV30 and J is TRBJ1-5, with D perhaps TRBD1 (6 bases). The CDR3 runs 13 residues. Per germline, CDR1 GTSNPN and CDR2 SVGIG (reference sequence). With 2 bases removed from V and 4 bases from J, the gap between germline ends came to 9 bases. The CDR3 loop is CAWSPRGNQPQHF. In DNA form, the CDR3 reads TGTGCCTGGAGTCCCAGGGGAAATCAGCCCCAGCATTTT.

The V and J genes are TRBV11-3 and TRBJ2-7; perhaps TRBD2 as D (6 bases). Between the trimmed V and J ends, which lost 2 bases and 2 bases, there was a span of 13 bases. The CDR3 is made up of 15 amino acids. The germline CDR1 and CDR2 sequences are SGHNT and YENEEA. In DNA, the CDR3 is TGTGCCAGCAGCTTATATAGCGGACGGACCTACGAGCAGTACTTC. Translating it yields CASSLYSGRTYEQYF.

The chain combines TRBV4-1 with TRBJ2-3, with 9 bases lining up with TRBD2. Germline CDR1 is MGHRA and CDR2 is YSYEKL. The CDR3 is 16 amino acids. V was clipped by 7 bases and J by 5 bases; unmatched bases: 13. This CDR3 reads CASTPRGAGGQDTQYF. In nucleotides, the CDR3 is TGCGCCAGCACCCCCCGGGGAGCGGGAGGTCAAGATACGCAGTATTTT.

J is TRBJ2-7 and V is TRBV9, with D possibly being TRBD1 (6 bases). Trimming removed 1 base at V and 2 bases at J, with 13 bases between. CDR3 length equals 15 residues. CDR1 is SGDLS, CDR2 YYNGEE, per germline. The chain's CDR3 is CASSVTGTLTYEQYF. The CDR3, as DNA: TGTGCCAGCAGCGTAACCGGGACATTAACCTACGAGCAGTACTTC.

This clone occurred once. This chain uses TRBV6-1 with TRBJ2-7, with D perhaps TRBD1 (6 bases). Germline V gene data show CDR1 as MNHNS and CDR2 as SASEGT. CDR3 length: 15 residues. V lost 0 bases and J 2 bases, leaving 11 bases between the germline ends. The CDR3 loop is CASSEARQAPYEQYF. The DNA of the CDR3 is TGTGCCAGCAGTGAAGCGAGACAGGCGCCCTACGAGCAGTACTTC.

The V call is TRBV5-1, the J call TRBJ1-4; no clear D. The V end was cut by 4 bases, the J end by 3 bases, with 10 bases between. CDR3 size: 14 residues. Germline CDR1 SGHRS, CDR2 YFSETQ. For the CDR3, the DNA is TGCGCCAGCAGCGAACCAGGATCTAATGAAAAACTGTTTTTT. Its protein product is CASSEPGSNEKLFF. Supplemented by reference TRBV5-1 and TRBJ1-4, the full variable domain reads KAGVTQTPRYLIKTRGQQVTLSCSPISGHRSVSWYQQTPGQGLQFLFEYFSETQRNKGNFPGRFSGRQFSNSRSEMNVSTLELGDSALYLCASSEPGSNEKLFFGSGTQLSVL.

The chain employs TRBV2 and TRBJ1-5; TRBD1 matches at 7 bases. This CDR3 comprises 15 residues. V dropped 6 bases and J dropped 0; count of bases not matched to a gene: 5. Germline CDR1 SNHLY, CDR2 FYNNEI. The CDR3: CASSQDRVSNQPQHF. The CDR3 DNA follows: TGTGCCAGCAGCCAAGACAGGGTTAGCAATCAGCCCCAGCATTTT.

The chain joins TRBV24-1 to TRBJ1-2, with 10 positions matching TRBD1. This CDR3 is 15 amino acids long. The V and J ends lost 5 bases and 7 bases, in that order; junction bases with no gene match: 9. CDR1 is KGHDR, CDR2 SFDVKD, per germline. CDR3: CATSAGDRGRVGYTF. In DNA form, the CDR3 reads TGTGCCACCAGTGCCGGGGACAGGGGTCGGGTTGGCTACACCTTC.